This T cell receptor beta chain was obtained from a study of PD-1 and CTLA-4 blockade in melanoma. Looked up from germline, CDR1 is PRHDT and CDR2 is FYEKMQ (reference sequence). Trimming shortened V by 5 bases and J by 0 bases, and 14 bases separated the two germline ends. The CDR3 sequence is 16 residues long. Only in-frame clones appear in the TCRdb table, and some are missing; sequencing was by immunoSEQ multiplex PCR. The sample has about 32,000 clones, 88% seen once; the top ten hold roughly 6%. The sample consisted of CD8+ T cells from peripheral blood, taken from a patient given anti-PD-1 treatment. This chain connects TRBV13 to TRBJ2-1, with D perhaps being TRBD1 or TRBD2 (5 bases each). The TCR sequence derives from a human donor with melanoma. The CDR3 DNA reads TGTGCCAGCAGCCCGGGGACGACGAGCTCCTACAATGAGCAGTTCTTC. Its translation is CASSPGTTSSYNEQFF.